This T cell receptor (beta chain) was identified during a study of blood T cells in healthy people across ages. A J-beta primer mix and a sample-barcoded 5' primer were used in a second PCR of roughly 6 to 12 cycles. TCRdb re-called the 5' RACE reads with MiXCR, one entry per CDR3 protein. The profile covers about 720,000 distinct CDR3 sequences, with 20% to 25% appearing a single time and around a fifth taken by the ten largest. CDR3 length: 16 residues. Germline CDR1 SGHTA, CDR2 FQGNSA. V dropped 5 bases and J dropped 5; count of bases not matched to a gene: 8. The V gene is TRBV7-2, the J gene TRBJ2-1, with 11 nucleotides matching TRBD2. Specimen: blood. The sequence was obtained from a man between 65 and 79 years old in good health. CDR3 sequence (DNA): TGTGCCAGCAGCCGACAAGGGACTAGCGGTCACAATGAGCAGTTCTTC. It codes for CASSRQGTSGHNEQFF.